One sample yielded the 8 T cell receptor beta chains listed below, sequenced in a study of T cells in Graves' hyperthyroidism and ophthalmopathy. RNA transcripts provided the source from which TCR beta CDR3 regions were amplified. The HTBI primer set served for first-round RT-PCR of the TCR CDR3. TCRdb called the multiplex PCR reads again in MiXCR, with one record for every CDR3 protein. The sample records a few hundred thousand distinct CDR3 sequences, approximately 23% being singletons. Sequencing input: blood. The receptors come from a woman in her 70s with Graves' ophthalmopathy.

This clonotype came up a few times. The rearrangement links TRBV27 to TRBJ1-3, with D unclear. CDR3 length equals 15 residues. V was pared by 5 bases and J by 0 bases, with 11 bases between. Germline CDR1 is MNHEY and CDR2 is SMNVEV (reference sequence). The CDR3 region is CASSPGVFSGNTIYF. The DNA of the CDR3 is TGTGCCAGCAGTCCCGGAGTCTTCTCTGGAAACACCATATATTTT.

There are many counts of this clonotype. This sequence joins TRBV7-2 and TRBJ2-3; 8 bases are shared with TRBD2. Losses at the gene ends were 5 bases for V and 6 bases for J; bases not matched to a gene: 13. This CDR3 is built from 16 residues. Germline V CDR1 and CDR2: SGHTA, FQGNSA. The CDR3 DNA sequence: TGTGCCAGCAGCCTTCGGGGAGCGGGAGCTGCTGATACGCAGTATTTT. It translates to CASSLRGAGAADTQYF.

The chain combines TRBV19 with TRBJ1-5; D may be TRBD1 (5 bases). The ends were cut back, 2 bases at V and 3 bases at J, with 14 bases in the middle. Germline assignment: CDR1 LNHDA and CDR2 SQIVND (reference sequence). This CDR3 spans 16 amino acids. In DNA, the CDR3 is TGTGCCAGTAGTATACGGAGTCGGGGGTTCAATCAGCCCCAGCATTTT. This codes for CASSIRSRGFNQPQHF.

This clonotype was seen at least ten times. The J gene is TRBJ1-2, the V gene TRBV11-1; D possibly corresponds to TRBD1 (5 bases). CDR1 and CDR2 from the germline V gene are SGHAT and FQDESV (reference sequence). The CDR3 has 11 amino acids. V was shortened by 8 bases and J by 1 base, with 5 bases between the two germline ends. The CDR3 region is CASGGNYGYTF. DNA for the CDR3: TGTGCCAGCGGGGGTAACTATGGCTACACCTTC.

There are a few counts of this clonotype. J is TRBJ1-5 and V is TRBV11-2; D not resolved. This CDR3 is 15 amino acids long. CDR1 and CDR2 (germline): SGHAT, FQNNGV. Trimming cost V 5 bases and J 6 bases, with 17 bases left between them. CDR3 in DNA: TGTGCCAGCAGCCGAACCCACGGGGAGGGTCAGCCCCAGCATTTT. It translates to CASSRTHGEGQPQHF.

This chain connects TRBV6-1 to TRBJ1-3; tentatively, D is TRBD1 (6 bases). The CDR3 sequence is 15 residues long. In germline, CDR1 is MNHNS, CDR2 SASEGT. Trimming cost V 6 bases and J 4 bases, with 16 bases left between them. The CDR3 region is CASSPIQGFGNTIYF. Written as DNA, the CDR3 is TGTGCCAGCAGCCCAATACAGGGCTTCGGAAACACCATATATTTT.

This clonotype was counted a single time. The gene calls are TRBV7-3 and TRBJ1-5, with D unresolved. The length of the CDR3 is 18 residues. V was shortened by 2 bases and J by 0 bases, with 17 bases between the two germline ends. In germline, CDR1 is SGHTA, CDR2 FQGTGA. In nucleotides, the CDR3 is TGTGCCAGCAGCTTATTCGGATCCAAGCTCTATAGCAATCAGCCCCAGCATTTT. The encoded protein is CASSLFGSKLYSNQPQHF.

This clonotype was observed at least ten times. This rearrangement joins TRBV11-2 to TRBJ2-7; no clear D gene. The V end was cut by 3 bases, the J end by 0 bases, with 15 bases between. The CDR3 totals 16 residues. Germline CDR1 is SGHAT and CDR2 is FQNNGV. The CDR3 DNA follows: TGTGCCAGCAGCTTCAGCAGCGTAGGTTCCTCCTACGAGCAGTACTTC. This codes for CASSFSSVGSSYEQYF.